These T cell receptor beta chains were read from a single sample in a study of T-cell memory formation after mild COVID-19. TCRdb independently ran MiXCR on the 5' RACE reads; one entry per CDR3 protein. The sample carries about 400,000 distinct CDR3 sequences, 23% recorded once. The sample was PBMCs or a T cell subset sorted from them (not recorded which). Receptors originate from an adult woman who had mild COVID-19 (a few samples of this study predate the infection). Cell type and time point are not known. CDR3s leave out the opening cysteine and the closing phenylalanine or tryptophan.

>TRBV11-3
ASSLVGSGDTEAF
>TRBV10-3
AISEDGQLNTEAF
>TRBV12-3/TRBV12-4
ASSPTGQLSGNTIY
>TRBV30
AWTHSGGRATEAF
>TRBV12-3/TRBV12-4
ASSPPTGMYNEQF
>TRBV24-1
ATSGDRVDEQY
>TRBV5-1
ASSPVVSNTEAF
>TRBV18
ASSPRTGSYEQY
>TRBV7-8
ASSLSRTGTSTEAF
>TRBV5-1
ASSRQGVSQETQY
>TRBV25-1
ASSGTANNPAF
>TRBV5-6
ASSLEPGTHYGYT
>TRBV6-5
ASQGGHTEAF
>TRBV10-3
AISEGQTSTDTQY
>TRBV5-1
ASSVPGLAGGGRTGELF
>TRBV30
AWSYGTGNEKLF
>TRBV7-3
ASSRSTGNTGELF
>TRBV5-6
ASTLTGGGNQPQH
>TRBV12-3/TRBV12-4
ASSLLTRDTQY
>TRBV5-1
ASSLWDRSTDTQY
>TRBV20-1
SAIRGAGGTGELF
>TRBV6-4
ASSGNGQGSYNEQF
>TRBV30
AWSTGTNTEAF
>TRBV5-6
ASSFGTPGEQY
>TRBV27
ASSLEGVAGELF
>TRBV7-9
ASSLAVYGYT
>TRBV6-1
ASRSGQGGLGTEAF
>TRBV5-1
ASSDRPTGALNSPLH
>TRBV5-1
ASSSQAGGLNNEQF
>TRBV6-4
ASSAGSNTEAF
>TRBV9
ASSRGEKVKETQY
>TRBV20-1
SAHPGLLQNEQY
>TRBV7-2
ASSLPRYEQY
>TRBV11-3
ASSWGLSGRAGEQY
>TRBV4-2
ASSQGLQGSFDTEAF